Listed here are 29 T cell receptor beta chains from one sample, sequenced in a study of T cells in Graves' hyperthyroidism and ophthalmopathy (dated by TCRdb to the late 2010s). The library was built by means of multiplex PCR. The instrument was an Illumina HiSeq 2000. The TCR beta CDR3 regions were amplified from the RNA transcripts. The first round of RT-PCR for the TCR CDR3 was performed with the HTBI primer set and the Qiagen OneStep RT-PCR kit. TCRdb trimmed the raw reads at Q25, called clones with MiXCR and kept productive beta chains. Each entry is one CDR3 protein sequence, shown with its most common DNA and genes. The sample table contains 45,000 or so distinct CDR3 sequences; only one count was recorded for roughly 50% of them. Roughly 32% of the sample lies in the top ten. The sequenced sample was peripheral blood or thyroid tissue (not recorded which). These receptors all stem from a woman in her 50s with Graves' hyperthyroidism.

Many counts were recorded for this clonotype. The CDR3 here is CASSPGQNQPQHF. CDR3 in DNA: TGTGCCAGCAGCCCGGGGCAAAATCAGCCCCAGCATTTT. This chain links TRBV12-3 or TRBV12-4 with TRBJ1-5; D is possibly TRBD1 (5 bases). CDR3 length equals 13 residues. The ends were cut back, 6 bases at V and 4 bases at J, with 10 bases in the middle.

This clonotype was seen many times. This sequence joins TRBV7-2 and TRBJ2-2, with TRBD1 as a possible D gene (6 bases). Germline lookup yields CDR1 SGHTA and CDR2 FQGNSA. The CDR3 is 13 residues long. Trimming stripped 5 bases from V and 6 bases from J, with 10 bases between. For the CDR3, the DNA is TGTGCCAGCAGCGTACAGGGTGCCGGGGAGCTGTTTTTT. This translates into CASSVQGAGELFF.

This clonotype was detected only a few times. The genes are TRBV20-1 and TRBJ2-5; the D gene could be TRBD1 or TRBD2 (5 bases each). The CDR3 consists of 15 residues. V shed 3 bases and J shed 1 base, with 15 bases lying between them. Germline loops: CDR1 DFQATT, CDR2 SNEGSKA (reference sequence). The CDR3 spells CSASRDGHTQETQYF. DNA of the CDR3: TGCAGTGCTAGCCGGGACGGACACACCCAAGAGACCCAGTACTTC.

Concerning this clonotype: The junction and the germline gene differ at one end; a read error may be behind it. The chain joins TRBV12-3 or TRBV12-4 to TRBJ2-2; the D gene is possibly TRBD2 (5 bases). This CDR3 has 14 amino acids. CDR3 sequence reads: CAGSSNANTGKLFF. The DNA of the CDR3 is TGTGCCGGCAGTAGTAACGCGAACACCGGGAAGCTGTTTTTT.

This chain uses TRBV29-1 with TRBJ2-7; possible D gene TRBD2, 6 bases. The CDR3 totals 13 residues. V lost 6 bases to trimming and J lost 0 bases, with 12 bases between them. Looked up from germline, CDR1 is SQVTM and CDR2 is ANQGSEA. CDR3 sequence (DNA): TGCAGCGTCCCTAGCGTCGTCTCCTACGAGCAGTACTTC. Protein product: CSVPSVVSYEQYF.

This clonotype was recorded at least ten times. This chain uses TRBV28 with TRBJ2-7; D is unclear. Trimming took 2 bases from V and 2 from J, leaving 1 base between them. Germline loops: CDR1 MDHEN, CDR2 SYDVKM. CDR3 size: 11 residues. The CDR3 DNA is TGTGCCAGCAGTTTAGCCTACGAGCAGTACTTC. It is translated as CASSLAYEQYF.

The chain employs TRBV7-9 and TRBJ1-6, with 9 bases aligning to TRBD1. Germline V CDR1 and CDR2: SEHNR, FQNEAQ (reference sequence). CDR3 length: 15 amino acids. The trim removed 6 bases at V and 6 bases at J, leaving 6 bases unmatched. CDR3 amino acids: CASSWTGVGNSPLHF. Written as DNA, the CDR3 is TGTGCCAGCAGTTGGACAGGGGTTGGTAATTCACCCCTCCACTTT.

This clonotype was seen ten or more times. The chain recombines TRBV7-8 with TRBJ2-2; D not certain. CDR1 is SGHVS and CDR2 is FQNEAQ in the germline V gene. The CDR3 is 12 residues long. The V gene lost 7 bases and the J gene lost 6 bases, with 9 bases spanning the gap. The CDR3 sequence is CASTRPPGELFF. CDR3 DNA: TGTGCCAGCACCCGACCCCCCGGGGAGCTGTTTTTT.

This clonotype was detected many times. The CDR3 DNA reads TGTGCCAGCGCCAGGGGGCTCGACACTGAAGCTTTCTTT. Its translation: CASARGLDTEAFF. J is TRBJ1-1 and V is TRBV2; 8 bases agree with TRBD1. Germline V CDR1 and CDR2: SNHLY, FYNNEI. The CDR3 runs to 13 residues. V shed 8 bases, J shed 3 bases, and the junction held 5 bases outside the gene matches.

This rearrangement joins TRBV20-1 to TRBJ1-6; 7 bases line up with TRBD1. The germline CDR1 and CDR2 sequences are DFQATT and SNEGSKA (reference sequence). The J segment lost 5 bases and the V segment lost 5 bases, leaving 6 bases of the junction unmatched. The CDR3 extends over 14 amino acids. As DNA, the CDR3 is TGCAGTGCTGATCCGGGACAGAATAATTCACCCCTCCACTTT. As protein: CSADPGQNNSPLHF.

This clonotype was counted only a few times. The chain recombines TRBV24-1 with TRBJ2-1; 7 bases are a match to TRBD1. The CDR3 extends over 13 amino acids. Germline trimming cut 5 bases from V and 8 bases from J; bases unmatched to any gene: 5. Looked up from germline, CDR1 is KGHDR and CDR2 is SFDVKD. The CDR3 loop is CATSGGTVDEQFF. The DNA of the CDR3 is TGTGCCACCAGTGGTGGGACAGTGGATGAGCAGTTCTTC.

The chain employs TRBV20-1 and TRBJ2-7; 14 bases are shared with TRBD2. V shed 3 bases, J shed 6 bases, and the junction held 4 bases outside the gene matches. The length of the CDR3 is 14 residues. Germline assignment: CDR1 DFQATT and CDR2 SNEGSKA (reference sequence). Here the CDR3 reads CSASGLAGGGEQYF. In DNA form, the CDR3 reads TGCAGTGCTAGTGGACTAGCGGGAGGTGGCGAGCAGTACTTC.

This rearrangement joins TRBV29-1 to TRBJ2-5, with 14 bases that match TRBD2. Trimming removed 3 bases from V and 3 bases from J; junction bases left unmatched: 12. From germline, CDR1 is SQVTM and CDR2 ANQGSEA. The CDR3 is 18 amino acids. In DNA, the CDR3 is TGCAGCGTTGAGGGTAGACATGGGACTAGCGGGAGCGAAGAGACCCAGTACTTC. Translated: CSVEGRHGTSGSEETQYF.

This clonotype was seen at least ten times. The V call is TRBV7-2, the J call TRBJ2-5; TRBD2 might be the D (6 bases). The V gene lost 1 base and the J gene lost 3 bases, with 9 bases spanning the gap. The CDR3 is made up of 14 amino acids. From germline, CDR1 is SGHTA and CDR2 FQGNSA. The CDR3 is CASSLGLGKETQYF. As DNA, the CDR3 is TGTGCCAGCAGCTTAGGACTAGGAAAAGAGACCCAGTACTTC.

This clonotype was picked up a small number of times. The chain uses TRBV7-2 and TRBJ2-3, with D perhaps TRBD2 (5 bases). The CDR3 length is 13 residues. Trimming took off 5 bases at V and 5 bases at J, with 11 bases between the two ends. Germline CDR1 and CDR2: SGHTA and FQGNSA. The CDR3 reads CASSQQSGDTQYF. CDR3 nucleotides: TGTGCCAGCAGCCAACAGAGCGGAGATACGCAGTATTTT.

This clonotype was counted a few times. The chain combines TRBV7-6 with TRBJ2-7, with 7 nucleotides matching TRBD2. Per the germline V gene, CDR1 is SGHVS and CDR2 is FNYEAQ. The trim removed 8 bases at V and 4 bases at J, leaving 5 bases unmatched. The CDR3 has 12 residues. Written as DNA, the CDR3 is TGTGCCAGCGGGAGGGCCGTATACGAGCAGTACTTC. It yields the protein CASGRAVYEQYF.

As regards this clonotype: This CDR3 fails to terminate in the conserved phenylalanine or tryptophan, so it likely reflects a read error. No DNA is shown, since the ends of the CDR3 on it are uncertain; the CDR3 is the one TCRdb lists. The V call is TRBV13, the J call TRBJ2-6. From its first to its last residue, the CDR3 has 9 amino acids. Germline CDR1 is PRHDT and CDR2 is FYEKMQ (reference sequence). CDR3 protein: CASSLGRGR.

The chain employs TRBV20-1 and TRBJ2-5; 15 bases match TRBD2. Germline V gives CDR1 DFQATT, CDR2 SNEGSKA (reference sequence). The junction had 7 bases not matched to a gene; V was cut back by 5 bases and J by 3 bases. The CDR3 runs 16 residues. CDR3 in DNA: TGCAGTGCTCGAGGACTAGCGGGAGGGCCGGAAGAGACCCAGTACTTC. This translates into CSARGLAGGPEETQYF.

The V gene is TRBV7-8, the J gene TRBJ2-5, with 7 bases fitting TRBD2. CDR3 length: 14 residues. In germline, CDR1 is SGHVS, CDR2 FQNEAQ. V lost 3 bases, J lost 2 bases, and 3 bases stayed unmatched. For the CDR3, the DNA is TGTGCCAGCAGCTTTGCAGCGGGGCAAGAGACCCAGTACTTC. Protein: CASSFAAGQETQYF. The full variable domain, with the rest looked up from reference TRBV7-8 and TRBJ2-5, is GAGVSQSPRYKVAKRGQDVALRCDPISGHVSLFWYQQALGQGPEFLTYFQNEAQLDKSGLPSDRFFAERPEGSVSTLKIQRTQQEDSAVYLCASSFAAGQETQYFGPGTRLLVL.

Points on this clonotype: One end of the junction does not line up with germline, which may come from a read error. The rearrangement uses TRBV7-9 and TRBJ2-7; TRBD2 agrees at 7 bases. This CDR3 has 15 amino acids. Germline lookup yields CDR1 SEHNR and CDR2 FQNEAQ (reference sequence). CDR3 nucleotide sequence: TGCGCCAGCAGCCTAGATGGGGAGGGAGGTTACGAGCAGTACTTC. Translated: CASSLDGEGGYEQYF.

V usage is TRBV20-1 and J usage is TRBJ2-7; the match to TRBD1 covers 8 bases. Germline values: CDR1 DFQATT, CDR2 SNEGSKA (reference sequence). The CDR3 is made up of 13 amino acids. V lost 4 bases, J lost 3 bases, and 5 bases stayed unmatched. The CDR3 reads CSAIDRGFYEQYF. The DNA of the CDR3 is TGCAGTGCTATCGACAGGGGATTCTACGAGCAGTACTTC.

This clonotype appeared a few times. The chain has TRBV6-1 and TRBJ2-7, with 8 bases matching TRBD2. The CDR3 runs 14 residues. V gave up 8 bases and J gave up 4 bases; unmatched junction bases: 10. The V gene's germline CDR1 is MNHNS and CDR2 SASEGT. The CDR3 protein is CASRGWREEYEQYF. As DNA, the CDR3 is TGTGCCAGCCGGGGGTGGCGGGAGGAGTACGAGCAGTACTTC.

This clonotype was seen ten or more times. This chain joins TRBV3-1 and TRBJ1-2, with 7 bases fitting TRBD1. With 1 base clipped from V and 2 bases from J, the junction kept 7 bases outside the gene matches. Germline V gives CDR1 LGHDT, CDR2 YNNKEL (reference sequence). This CDR3 is built from 16 residues. The CDR3 coding sequence is TGTGCCAGCAGCCAAGGGGACAGAAACCCAAACTATGGCTACACCTTC. It specifies CASSQGDRNPNYGYTF.

This clonotype was counted a single time. This chain uses TRBV30 with TRBJ2-7, with 7 bases identical to TRBD1. This CDR3 has 14 residues. Losses at the gene ends were 8 bases for V and 0 bases for J; bases not matched to a gene: 10. Germline V lookup: CDR1 GTSNPN, CDR2 SVGIG (reference sequence). The CDR3 nucleotides read TGTGCCCCCTCCGGGACAGTAAGCTCCTACGAGCAGTACTTC. Amino acid sequence: CAPSGTVSSYEQYF. Based on the CDR3 plus reference TRBV30 and TRBJ2-7, the full variable domain is SQTIHQWPATLVQPVGSPLSLECTVEGTSNPNLYWYRQAAGRGLQLLFYSVGIGQISSEVPQNLSASRPQDRQFILSSKKLLLSDSGFYLCAPSGTVSSYEQYFGPGTRLTVT.

With respect to this clonotype: The conserved phenylalanine or tryptophan normally closing the CDR3 is absent here, so this likely arose from a read error. J is TRBJ2-2 and V is TRBV5-5; D is unresolved. V lost 0 bases, J lost 7 bases, and 7 bases lay in between. The germline V gene has CDR1 SGHKS and CDR2 YYEKEE (reference sequence). This CDR3 contains 13 residues. The CDR3 spells CASSLERNGELFS. In DNA form, the CDR3 reads TGTGCCAGCAGCTTGGAGAGGAACGGGGAGCTGTTTTCT.

V is TRBV11-2 and J is TRBJ2-5; TRBD1 matches 9 bases. The CDR3 extends over 16 amino acids. Trimming took 3 bases from V and 0 from J; bases not matched to a gene: 5. Germline V lookup: CDR1 SGHAT, CDR2 FQNNGV. The DNA for the CDR3 is TGTGCCAGCAGCTTGGTCAGGACAGGGGACCAAGAGACCCAGTACTTC. Its translation is CASSLVRTGDQETQYF.

The chain couples TRBV25-1 to TRBJ1-1, with a weak D call TRBD1 (5 bases). Germline loops: CDR1 MGHDK, CDR2 SYGVNS. The CDR3 length is 13 residues. CDR3 amino acids: CARDQGLNTEAFF. The DNA of the CDR3 is TGTGCTAGAGATCAGGGCCTGAACACTGAAGCTTTCTTT. Full variable domain (remainder filled in from reference TRBV25-1 and TRBJ1-1): EADIYQTPRYLVIGTGKKITLECSQTMGHDKMYWYQQDPGMELHLIHYSYGVNSTEKGDLSSESTVSRIRTEHFPLTLESARPSHTSQYLCARDQGLNTEAFFGQGTRLTVV.

This clonotype came up once. One junction end does not reproduce the germline sequence, and a read error may be involved. The chain has TRBV7-2 and TRBJ2-2, with 10 bases identical to TRBD2. Germline CDR1 SGHTA, CDR2 FQGNSA. This CDR3 is 12 amino acids long. For the CDR3, the DNA is TGTGCCAGCAGCCTAGCGGGGGTGGAGCTGTTTTTT. This sequence encodes CASSLAGVELFF. The variable domain in full, with the rest retrieved from reference TRBV7-2 and TRBJ2-2, is GAGVSQSPSNKVTEKGKDVELRCDPISGHTALYWYRQSLGQGLEFLIYFQGNSAPDKSGLPSDRFSAERTGGSVSTLTIQRTQQEDSAVYLCASSLAGVELFFGEGSRLTVL.

This rearrangement joins TRBV9 to TRBJ2-7, with 8 positions matching TRBD1. Looked up from germline, CDR1 is SGDLS and CDR2 is YYNGEE. This CDR3 spans 14 amino acids. The ends lost 8 bases at V and 3 bases at J; junction bases unmatched: 10. CDR3 nucleotides: TGTGCCAGTCCCACGGACAGGGTGGTCTACGAGCAGTACTTC. This encodes CASPTDRVVYEQYF.